This T cell receptor (beta chain) is from a study of blood T cells in healthy people across ages. V lost 6 bases and J 3 bases, leaving 26 bases between the germline ends. The CDR3 covers 17 residues. Germline CDR1 reads SQVTM; CDR2 reads ANQGSEA. A few counts support this clonotype. Antigen specificity is unknown. Notes on the study in general: Diversity of TCR beta correlated strongly with naive T cell percentage.

A second PCR of 7 to 11 cycles used a sample-barcoded 5' primer and a J-beta primer mix. TCRdb re-analysed the 5' RACE reads in MiXCR, keeping a single row per CDR3 protein. The data hold nearly 1 million distinct CDR3 sequences, with around 54% observed a single time. The clonotype originates from a woman aged 60-70 years in good health. Sequenced material: blood. The chain is built from TRBV29-1 and TRBJ1-2, with D maybe TRBD1 (6 bases). The CDR3 coding sequence is TGCAGCGTCGGGGACTATAACCAGGGGTGGGAAGACTATGGCTACACCTTC. This gives the protein CSVGDYNQGWEDYGYTF.